These 11 T cell receptor beta chains came from one sample sequenced in a study of blood T cells in healthy people across ages. A second PCR of 7 to 11 cycles used a sample-barcoded 5' primer and a J-beta primer mix. TCRdb used MiXCR to reprocess the 5' RACE reads, holding one entry per CDR3 protein. The sample carries about 1.4 million distinct CDR3 sequences, approximately 59% recorded once. The sample comprised blood. These receptors were obtained from a young man in good health.

The chain uses TRBV7-9 and TRBJ2-7; D unclear. The ends were cut back, 5 bases at V and 6 bases at J, with 11 bases in the middle. The CDR3 has 12 amino acids. Germline CDR1 reads SEHNR; CDR2 reads FQNEAQ (reference sequence). The CDR3 sequence: CASSLRMGEQYF. The CDR3 bases are TGTGCCAGCAGCCTCCGGATGGGCGAGCAGTACTTC.

The chain joins TRBV27 to TRBJ2-3, with TRBD2 matching 10 bases. Germline V gene sequence: CDR1 MNHEY, CDR2 SMNVEV (reference sequence). There are 17 residues in the CDR3. Trimming took 6 bases from V and 0 from J; bases not matched to a gene: 9. The CDR3 DNA follows: TGTGCCAGCAGAACCCCCGGACTAGCGGTTAGCACAGATACGCAGTATTTT. It translates to CASRTPGLAVSTDTQYF.

The chain recombines TRBV7-9 with TRBJ2-1; D gene uncertain. Germline V CDR1 and CDR2: SEHNR, FQNEAQ (reference sequence). The CDR3 has 16 amino acids. Trimming cost V 1 base and J 5 bases, with 15 bases left between them. The CDR3 sequence is CASSLGSWRPNNEQFF. Here the CDR3 DNA reads TGTGCCAGCAGCTTAGGAAGCTGGAGACCTAACAATGAGCAGTTCTTC.

V is TRBV2 and J is TRBJ2-1; D is ambiguous. This CDR3 region has 14 residues. Trimming took off 10 bases at V and 0 bases at J, with 13 bases between the two ends. The germline V gene encodes CDR1 SNHLY and CDR2 FYNNEI. The chain's CDR3 is CATLGPSSYNEQFF. CDR3 nucleotide sequence: TGTGCCACCTTGGGCCCCAGCTCCTACAATGAGCAGTTCTTC.

This sequence joins TRBV10-3 and TRBJ1-2; unclear D gene. Germline assignment: CDR1 ENHRY and CDR2 SYGVKD. The CDR3 has 13 amino acids. Trimming took 6 bases from V and 3 from J, leaving 11 bases between them. The DNA for the CDR3 is TGTGCCATCAGGACGGTCTCTGACTATGGCTACACCTTC. Amino acid sequence: CAIRTVSDYGYTF.

The rearrangement links TRBV14 to TRBJ2-1; maybe TRBD2 (6 bases). V was clipped by 6 bases and J by 8 bases, with 17 bases between them. CDR3 length equals 14 residues. Per germline, CDR1 SGHDN and CDR2 FVKESK. The CDR3 DNA reads as TGTGCCAGCAGAGATAGCGGCAAAGGGGATGAGCAGTTCTTC. Translation: CASRDSGKGDEQFF.

The chain joins TRBV7-9 to TRBJ2-3; 7 positions match TRBD1. V trimming: 5 bases; J trimming: 2 bases; junction bases outside the gene matches: 7. CDR3 length: 15 amino acids. CDR1 is SEHNR and CDR2 is FQNEAQ in the germline V gene (reference sequence). The CDR3 region has the DNA TGTGCCAGCAGCGACCCCAGGGGGTCCACAGATACGCAGTATTTT. This translates into CASSDPRGSTDTQYF.

This clonotype was seen a handful of times. V is TRBV29-1 and J is TRBJ2-1; 9 bases match TRBD1. V dropped 5 bases and J dropped 2; count of bases not matched to a gene: 4. The germline CDR1 and CDR2 sequences are SQVTM and ANQGSEA. CDR3 length equals 14 residues. DNA of the CDR3: TGCAGCGTTATTTGGGACAGGGCCTACAATGAGCAGTTCTTC. Translated, it gives CSVIWDRAYNEQFF.

V usage is TRBV27 and J usage is TRBJ2-7, with 9 bases lining up with TRBD1. Germline CDR1 reads MNHEY; CDR2 reads SMNVEV (reference sequence). The CDR3 has 15 residues. V dropped 3 bases and J dropped 5; count of bases not matched to a gene: 8. CDR3 amino acids: CASSFGTGRSDEQYF. CDR3 DNA sequence: TGTGCCAGCAGTTTCGGGACAGGGAGATCGGACGAGCAGTACTTC.

This clonotype was detected a few times. V gene TRBV29-1 combines with J gene TRBJ2-5, with 13 bases that match TRBD2. CDR1 SQVTM and CDR2 ANQGSEA come from the germline V gene. The CDR3 contains 17 residues. Trimming removed 0 bases from V and 5 bases from J; junction bases left unmatched: 9. The CDR3 loop is CSVEETSGRSFGETQYF. The CDR3 DNA follows: TGCAGCGTTGAAGAGACTAGCGGGAGGTCCTTCGGGGAGACCCAGTACTTC.

The chain carries TRBV28 and TRBJ2-3; D remains ambiguous. Germline assignment: CDR1 MDHEN and CDR2 SYDVKM. V dropped 7 bases and J dropped 9 bases, with 20 bases sitting between them. This CDR3 spans 14 amino acids. CDR3 residues: CASTGPLNANTQYF. Written as DNA, the CDR3 is TGTGCCAGCACGGGCCCCCTTAATGCGAACACGCAGTATTTT.